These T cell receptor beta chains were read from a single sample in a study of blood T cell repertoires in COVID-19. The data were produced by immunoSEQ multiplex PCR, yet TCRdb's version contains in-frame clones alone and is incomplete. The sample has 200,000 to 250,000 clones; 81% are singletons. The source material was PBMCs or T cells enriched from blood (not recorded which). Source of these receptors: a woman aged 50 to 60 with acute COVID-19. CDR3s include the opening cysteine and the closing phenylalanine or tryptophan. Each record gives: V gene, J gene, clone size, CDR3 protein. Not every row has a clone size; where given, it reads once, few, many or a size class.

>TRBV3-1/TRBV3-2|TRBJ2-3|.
CASSRTGGGSDTQYF
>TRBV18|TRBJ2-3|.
CASSVDRLDTDTQYF
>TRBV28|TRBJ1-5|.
CASTTGRQPQHF
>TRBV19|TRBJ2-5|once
CASSSNAGFKETQYF
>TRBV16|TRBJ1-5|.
CASSQTRSLSRQPQHF
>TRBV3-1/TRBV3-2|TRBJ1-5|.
CASSPSGGGNQPQHF
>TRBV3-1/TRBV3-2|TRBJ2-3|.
CASSPETGTDTQYF
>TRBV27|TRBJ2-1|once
CASSLLGDTSYNEQFF
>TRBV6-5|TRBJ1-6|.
CASSYRPEQPLHF
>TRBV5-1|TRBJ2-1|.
CASSKARGRNEQFF
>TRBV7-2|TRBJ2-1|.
CASSLGLSYNEQFF
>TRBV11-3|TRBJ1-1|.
CAIKGQGNTEAFF
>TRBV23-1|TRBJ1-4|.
CASVQNENNEKLFF
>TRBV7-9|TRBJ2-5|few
CASSVGFGSETQYF
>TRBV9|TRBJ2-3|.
CASSVSLAGAIDSDTQYF
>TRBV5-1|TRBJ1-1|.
CASSLDLNTEAFF
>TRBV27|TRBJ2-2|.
CASSLRSGLAGGSGELFF
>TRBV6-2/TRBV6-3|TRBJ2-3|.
CASSQALTSGNTDTQYF
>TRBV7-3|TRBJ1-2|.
CASSPPDGYYGYTF
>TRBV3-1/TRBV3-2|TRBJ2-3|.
CASSQDQFQLQYF
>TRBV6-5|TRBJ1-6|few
CASRPSSGGHSPLHF
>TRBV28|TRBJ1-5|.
CASSFAGGNNQPQHF
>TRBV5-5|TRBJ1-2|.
CASSLMRGRLFYGYTF
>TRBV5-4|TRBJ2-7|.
CASSSSAAGGLPDEQYF
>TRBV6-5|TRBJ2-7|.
CASSYSGGHEQYF
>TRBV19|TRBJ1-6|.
CASTMSLSSPLHF
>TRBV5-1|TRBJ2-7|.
CASSSGGALANEQYF
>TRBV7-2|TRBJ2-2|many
CASSLDRSNTGELFF
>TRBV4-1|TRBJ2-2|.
CASSPKQTGTGELFF
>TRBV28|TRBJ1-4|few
CASSFEGVVSGESEKLFF
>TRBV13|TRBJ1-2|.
CASSSGAGDLSLYGYTF
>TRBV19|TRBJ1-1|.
CASSSRGRDTEAFF
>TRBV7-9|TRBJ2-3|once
CASSFQLASTDTQYF
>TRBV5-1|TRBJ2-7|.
CASTIAGAGGEQYF
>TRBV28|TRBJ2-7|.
CASSLAAGRVNEQYF
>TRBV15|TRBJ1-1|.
CATSRDGRQEEAFF
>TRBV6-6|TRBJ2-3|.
CASSQQWHGGVTDTQYF
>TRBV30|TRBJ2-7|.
CAWAPDTQSYEQYF
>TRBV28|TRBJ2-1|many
CASSFYSGQGKNGDEQFF
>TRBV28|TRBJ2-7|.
CASSPARQGVRYEQYF
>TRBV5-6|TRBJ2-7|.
CASSLPGWEGSYEQYF
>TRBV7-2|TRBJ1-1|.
CASSLAFLTEAFF
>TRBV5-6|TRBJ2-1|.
CASSLTGILIF
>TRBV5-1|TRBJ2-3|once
CASSLDGGVSTDTQYF
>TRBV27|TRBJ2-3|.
CASSYPGGEQYF
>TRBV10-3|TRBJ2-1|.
CAISEFQGAIYNEQFF
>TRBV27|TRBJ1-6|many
CASSSLGQSYNSPLHF
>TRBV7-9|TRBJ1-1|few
CASSLGVLAEAFF
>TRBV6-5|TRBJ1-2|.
CASSYSTKGGFYGYTF
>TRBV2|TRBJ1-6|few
CASSSGLSTPLHF
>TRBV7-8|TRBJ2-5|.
CASSFLEETQYF
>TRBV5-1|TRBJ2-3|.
CASSRGLAGEIDTQYF
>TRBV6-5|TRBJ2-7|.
CASSRDTAYEQYF
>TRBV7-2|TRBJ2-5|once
CASSPGQGKQETQYF
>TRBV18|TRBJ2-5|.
CASSPKIDKQETQYF
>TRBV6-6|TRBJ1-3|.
CATRTGANTIYF
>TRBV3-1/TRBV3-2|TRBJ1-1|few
CASSRGQLGRGGAEAFF
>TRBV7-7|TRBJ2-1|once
CASSLGTKNEQFF
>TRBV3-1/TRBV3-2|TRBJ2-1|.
CASSRLPGGLSNEQFF
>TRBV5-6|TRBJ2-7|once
CASSSRGGASYEQYF